This T cell receptor beta chain is from a study of T cell responses to AZD1222 COVID-19 vaccine. Study results and caveats: Repertoires were collected only later (after the peak T cell response had occurred).

A note on this clone: As yet, its antigen is unknown.

Generated by immunoSEQ multiplex PCR, the TCRdb table keeps only in-frame clones and is missing some. The data hold about 120,000 clones, with 88% observed a single time. The ends were cut back, 0 bases at V and 6 bases at J, with 17 bases in the middle. CDR1 and CDR2 from the germline V gene are MNHEY and SVGEGT. The CDR3 loop spans 16 amino acids. This TCR derives from an adult in good health. Sample: peripheral blood, taken on day 0 of AZD1222 vaccination. J is TRBJ1-1 and V is TRBV6-2 or TRBV6-3; weak D call: TRBD1 (6 bases). CDR3 sequence reads: CASSYSTYGGPAEAFF. CDR3 in DNA: TGTGCCAGCAGTTACTCGACCTACGGGGGGCCGGCTGAAGCTTTCTTT.